This TCR beta chain was observed in a study of technical replicates of blood from several donors. Clones were sequenced by immunoSEQ multiplex PCR, and TCRdb holds only the in-frame ones, with some missing. The table records 100,000 or so clones, 95% to 96% of them present only once. CDR1 is SGDLS, CDR2 YYNGEE, per germline. The trim removed 0 bases at V and 5 bases at J, leaving 4 bases unmatched. The CDR3 contains 15 residues. Source material: T cells isolated from PBMCs. This clonotype originated in a human donor in good health. This chain joins TRBV9 and TRBJ2-3, with 9 bases fitting TRBD2. CDR3 DNA: TGTGCCAGCAGCGTAGGGGGACTAGCTGGAGATACGCAGTATTTT. It is translated as CASSVGGLAGDTQYF.